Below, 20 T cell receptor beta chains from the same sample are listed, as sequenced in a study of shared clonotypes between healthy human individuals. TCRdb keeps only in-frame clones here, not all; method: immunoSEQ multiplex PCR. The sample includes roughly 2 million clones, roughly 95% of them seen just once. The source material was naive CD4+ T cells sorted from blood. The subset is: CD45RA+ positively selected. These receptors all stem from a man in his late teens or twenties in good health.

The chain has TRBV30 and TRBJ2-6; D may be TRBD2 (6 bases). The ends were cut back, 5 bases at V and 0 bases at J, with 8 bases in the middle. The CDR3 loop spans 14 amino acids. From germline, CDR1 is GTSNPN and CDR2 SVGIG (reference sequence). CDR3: CAWGLTSGANVLTF. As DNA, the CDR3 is TGTGCCTGGGGACTAACCTCTGGGGCCAACGTCCTGACTTTC.

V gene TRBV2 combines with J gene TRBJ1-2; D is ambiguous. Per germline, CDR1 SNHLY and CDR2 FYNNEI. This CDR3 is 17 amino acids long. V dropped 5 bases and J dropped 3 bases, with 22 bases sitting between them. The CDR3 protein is CASSRTRLPTGDYGYTF. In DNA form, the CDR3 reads TGTGCCAGCAGTCGAACAAGGCTCCCCACGGGAGACTATGGCTACACCTTC.

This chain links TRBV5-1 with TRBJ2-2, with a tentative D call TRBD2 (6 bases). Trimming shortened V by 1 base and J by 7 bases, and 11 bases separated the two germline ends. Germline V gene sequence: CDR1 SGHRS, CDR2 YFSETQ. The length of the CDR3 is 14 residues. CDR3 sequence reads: CASSLSRGNGELFF. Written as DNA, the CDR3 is TGCGCCAGCAGCTTGTCGCGGGGAAACGGGGAGCTGTTTTTT.

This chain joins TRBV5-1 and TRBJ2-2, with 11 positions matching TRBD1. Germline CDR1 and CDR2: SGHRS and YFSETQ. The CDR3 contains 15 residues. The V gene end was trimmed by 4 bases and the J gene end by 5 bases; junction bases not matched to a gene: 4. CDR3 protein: CASSEGTGGTGELFF. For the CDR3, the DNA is TGCGCCAGCAGCGAAGGGACAGGGGGTACCGGGGAGCTGTTTTTT.

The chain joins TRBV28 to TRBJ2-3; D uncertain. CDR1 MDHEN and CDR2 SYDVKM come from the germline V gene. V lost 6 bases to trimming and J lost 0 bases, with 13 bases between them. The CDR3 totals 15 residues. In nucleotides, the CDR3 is TGTGCCAGCAGCCGGCCGGTAACTAGCACAGATACGCAGTATTTT. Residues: CASSRPVTSTDTQYF. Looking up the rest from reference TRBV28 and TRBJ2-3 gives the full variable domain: DVKVTQSSRYLVKRTGEKVFLECVQDMDHENMFWYRQDPGLGLRLIYFSYDVKMKEKGDIPEGYSVSREKKERFSLILESASTNQTSMYLCASSRPVTSTDTQYFGPGTRLTVL.

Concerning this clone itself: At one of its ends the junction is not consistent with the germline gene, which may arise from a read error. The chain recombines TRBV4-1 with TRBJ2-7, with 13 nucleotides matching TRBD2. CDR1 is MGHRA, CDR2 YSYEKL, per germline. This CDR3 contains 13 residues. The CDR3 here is CASSQETGLAGEF. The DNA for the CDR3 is TGCGCCAGCAGCCAAGAAACTGGACTAGCGGGAGAGTTC.

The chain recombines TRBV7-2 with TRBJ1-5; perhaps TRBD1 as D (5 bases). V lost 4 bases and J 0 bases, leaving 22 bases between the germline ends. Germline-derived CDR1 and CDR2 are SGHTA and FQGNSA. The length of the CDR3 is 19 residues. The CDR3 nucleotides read TGTGCCAGCAGCTACCGAAACCTTGGACACGAACCTAGCAATCAGCCCCAGCATTTT. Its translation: CASSYRNLGHEPSNQPQHF.

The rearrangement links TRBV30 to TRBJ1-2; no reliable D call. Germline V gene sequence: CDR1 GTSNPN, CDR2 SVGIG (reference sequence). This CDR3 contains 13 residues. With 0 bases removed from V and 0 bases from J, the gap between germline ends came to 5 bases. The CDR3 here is CAWSVPANYGYTF. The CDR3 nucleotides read TGTGCCTGGAGTGTGCCCGCTAACTATGGCTACACCTTC.

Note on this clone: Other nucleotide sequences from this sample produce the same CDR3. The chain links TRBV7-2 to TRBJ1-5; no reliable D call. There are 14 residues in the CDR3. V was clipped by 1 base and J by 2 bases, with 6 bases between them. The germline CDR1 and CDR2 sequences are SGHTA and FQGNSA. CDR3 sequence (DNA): TGTGCCAGCAGCTTAGAACTGGGCAATCAGCCCCAGCATTTT. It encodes CASSLELGNQPQHF.

The CDR3 DNA sequence: TGTGCCAGCAGCTTGGCGGCCCCCAATCAGCCCCAGCATTTT. Protein: CASSLAAPNQPQHF. This chain connects TRBV5-6 to TRBJ1-5; the D is unclear. The germline V gene has CDR1 SGHDT and CDR2 YYEEEE. V lost 0 bases and J 3 bases, leaving 7 bases between the germline ends. The CDR3 length is 14 residues.

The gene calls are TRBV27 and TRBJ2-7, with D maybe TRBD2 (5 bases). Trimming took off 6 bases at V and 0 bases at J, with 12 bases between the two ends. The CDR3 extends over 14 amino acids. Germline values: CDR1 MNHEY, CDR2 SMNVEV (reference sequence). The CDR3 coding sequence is TGTGCCAGCAGAGAGCCGGGATTCTCCTACGAGCAGTACTTC. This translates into CASREPGFSYEQYF.

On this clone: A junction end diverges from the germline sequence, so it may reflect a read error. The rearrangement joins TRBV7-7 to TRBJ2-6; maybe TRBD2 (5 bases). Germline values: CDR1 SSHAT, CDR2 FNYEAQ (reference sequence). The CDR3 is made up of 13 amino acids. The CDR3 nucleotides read TGTGCTAGCAGCGGCTCTGGGGCCAACGTCCTGACTTTC. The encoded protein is CASSGSGANVLTF.

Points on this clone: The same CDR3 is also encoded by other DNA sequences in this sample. The CDR3 region has the DNA TGTGCCATCAGTGACCCAAACTATGGCTACACCTTC. It yields the protein CAISDPNYGYTF. V is TRBV10-3 and J is TRBJ1-2; no definite D call. The CDR3 is made up of 12 amino acids. From germline, CDR1 is ENHRY and CDR2 SYGVKD. Trimming stripped 3 bases from V and 2 bases from J, with 4 bases between.

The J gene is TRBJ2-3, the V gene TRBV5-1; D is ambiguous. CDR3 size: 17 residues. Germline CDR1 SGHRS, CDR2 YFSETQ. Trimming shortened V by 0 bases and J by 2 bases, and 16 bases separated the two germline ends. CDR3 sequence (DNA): TGCGCCAGCAGCTTGGCCTGGGGTGGCGGCTCCACAGATACGCAGTATTTT. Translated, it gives CASSLAWGGGSTDTQYF.

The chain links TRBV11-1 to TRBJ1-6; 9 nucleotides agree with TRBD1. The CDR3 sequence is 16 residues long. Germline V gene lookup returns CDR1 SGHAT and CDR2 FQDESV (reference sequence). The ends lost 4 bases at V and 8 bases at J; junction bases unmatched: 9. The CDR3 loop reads CASSSSRDRAHSPLHF. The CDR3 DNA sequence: TGTGCCAGCAGCTCAAGCCGGGACAGGGCCCATTCACCCCTCCACTTT.

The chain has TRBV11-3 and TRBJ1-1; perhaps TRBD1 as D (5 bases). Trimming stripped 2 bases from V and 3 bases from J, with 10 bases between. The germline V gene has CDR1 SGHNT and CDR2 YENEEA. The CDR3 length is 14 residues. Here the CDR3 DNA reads TGTGCCAGCAGCTTACAGGGTCTGCACACTGAAGCTTTCTTT. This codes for CASSLQGLHTEAFF.

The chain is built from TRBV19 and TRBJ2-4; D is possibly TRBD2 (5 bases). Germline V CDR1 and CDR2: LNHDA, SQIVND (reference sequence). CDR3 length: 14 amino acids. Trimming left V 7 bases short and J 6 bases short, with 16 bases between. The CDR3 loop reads CASTTREGRNIQYF. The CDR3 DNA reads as TGTGCCAGTACGACCAGAGAAGGGAGAAACATTCAGTACTTC. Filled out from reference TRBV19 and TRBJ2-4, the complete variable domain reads DGGITQSPKYLFRKEGQNVTLSCEQNLNHDAMYWYRQDPGQGLRLIYYSQIVNDFQKGDIAEGYSVSREKKESFPLTVTSAQKNPTAFYLCASTTREGRNIQYFGAGTRLSVL.

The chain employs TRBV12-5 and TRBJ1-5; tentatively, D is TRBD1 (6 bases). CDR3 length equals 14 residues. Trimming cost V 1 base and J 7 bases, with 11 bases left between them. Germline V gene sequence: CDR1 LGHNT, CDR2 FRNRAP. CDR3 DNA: TGTGCTAGTGGTTTGGCGGGGGCTAGGCAGCCCCAGCATTTT. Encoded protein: CASGLAGARQPQHF.

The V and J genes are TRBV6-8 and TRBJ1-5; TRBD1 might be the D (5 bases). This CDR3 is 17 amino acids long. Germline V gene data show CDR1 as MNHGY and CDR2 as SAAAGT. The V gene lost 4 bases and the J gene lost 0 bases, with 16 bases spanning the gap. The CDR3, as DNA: TGTGCCAGCAGTTTGGACGGGACCCCCCATAGCAATCAGCCCCAGCATTTT. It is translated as CASSLDGTPHSNQPQHF.

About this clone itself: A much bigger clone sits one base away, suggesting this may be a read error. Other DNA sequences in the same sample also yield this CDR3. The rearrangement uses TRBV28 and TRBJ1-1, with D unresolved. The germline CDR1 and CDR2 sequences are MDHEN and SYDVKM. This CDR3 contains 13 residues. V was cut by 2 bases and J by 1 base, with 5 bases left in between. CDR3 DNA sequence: TGTGCCAGCAGTTTAAGACAGAACACTGAAGCTTTCTTT. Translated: CASSLRQNTEAFF. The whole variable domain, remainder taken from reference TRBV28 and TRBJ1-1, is DVKVTQSSRYLVKRTGEKVFLECVQDMDHENMFWYRQDPGLGLRLIYFSYDVKMKEKGDIPEGYSVSREKKERFSLILESASTNQTSMYLCASSLRQNTEAFFGQGTRLTVV.